The T cell receptor beta chain under discussion was sequenced for a study of blood T cell repertoires in COVID-19. Study as a whole: The United States, Italy and Spain provided the acute and convalescent COVID-19 samples. T cells, B-cell-depleted T cells, or PBMCs provided the cDNA or gDNA that served as material.

Per the original data handling: Amplified reference gene primers provided the basis for estimating nucleated cell counts. Some clones are missing from TCRdb's copy, which holds only in-frame ones; the method was immunoSEQ multiplex PCR. That table supplies the V and J calls and clone size; D and trimming were determined from the DNA. In the table there are around 230,000 clones, roughly 85% of which are singletons. The ends lost 5 bases at V and 3 bases at J; junction bases unmatched: 5. Germline CDR1 is MNHEY and CDR2 is SMNVEV (reference sequence). The CDR3 has 15 residues. Input material: peripheral blood. This clonotype originated in a woman in her thirties or forties with active or convalescent COVID-19. V is TRBV27 and J is TRBJ1-1; 11 bases match TRBD1. CDR3: CASSRTGGMDTEAFF. CDR3 in DNA: TGTGCCAGCAGTAGGACAGGGGGCATGGACACTGAAGCTTTCTTT.